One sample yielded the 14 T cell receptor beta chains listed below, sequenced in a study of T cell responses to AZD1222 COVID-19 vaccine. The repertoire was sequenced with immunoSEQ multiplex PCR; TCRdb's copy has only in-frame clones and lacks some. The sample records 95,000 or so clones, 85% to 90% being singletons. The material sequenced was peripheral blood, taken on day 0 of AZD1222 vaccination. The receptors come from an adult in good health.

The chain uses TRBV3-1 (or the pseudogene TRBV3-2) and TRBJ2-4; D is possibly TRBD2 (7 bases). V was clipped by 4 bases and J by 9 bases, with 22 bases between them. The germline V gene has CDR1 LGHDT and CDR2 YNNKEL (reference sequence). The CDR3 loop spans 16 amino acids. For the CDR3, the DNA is TGTGCCAGCAGCCGTAGGGCGGGGGCTGGTGGGAGCATTCAGTACTTC. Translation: CASSRRAGAGGSIQYF.

CDR3 protein: CASSYSKRTVLTF. The DNA for the CDR3 is TGTGCCAGCAGTTACTCGAAGAGGACGGTCCTGACTTTC. The chain uses TRBV6-5 and TRBJ2-6, with D unclear. Germline V gene data show CDR1 as MNHEY and CDR2 as SVGAGI. Deletions cut 0 bases from V and 13 bases from J, with 10 bases between. This CDR3 region has 13 residues.

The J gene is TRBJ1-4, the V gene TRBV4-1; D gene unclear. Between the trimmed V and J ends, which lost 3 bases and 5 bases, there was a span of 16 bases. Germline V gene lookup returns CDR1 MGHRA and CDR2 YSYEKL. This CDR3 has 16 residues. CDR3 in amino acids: CASSHPGGGQNEKLFF. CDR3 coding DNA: TGCGCCAGCAGCCACCCAGGAGGAGGCCAAAATGAAAAACTGTTTTTT.

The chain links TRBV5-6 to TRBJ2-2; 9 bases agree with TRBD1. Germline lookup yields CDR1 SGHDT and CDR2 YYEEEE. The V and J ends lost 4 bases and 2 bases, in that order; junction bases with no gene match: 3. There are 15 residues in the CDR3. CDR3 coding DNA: TGTGCCAGCAGCCGGACAGGGGCTAACACCGGGGAGCTGTTTTTT. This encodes CASSRTGANTGELFF.

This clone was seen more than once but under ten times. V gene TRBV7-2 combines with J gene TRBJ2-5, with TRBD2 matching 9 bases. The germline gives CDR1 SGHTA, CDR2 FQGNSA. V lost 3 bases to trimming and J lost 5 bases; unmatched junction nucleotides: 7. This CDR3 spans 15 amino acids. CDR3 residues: CASSFGTSRGETQYF. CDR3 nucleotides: TGTGCCAGCAGCTTCGGGACTAGCCGAGGGGAGACCCAGTACTTC. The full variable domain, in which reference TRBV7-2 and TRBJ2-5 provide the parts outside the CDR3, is GAGVSQSPSNKVTEKGKDVELRCDPISGHTALYWYRQSLGQGLEFLIYFQGNSAPDKSGLPSDRFSAERTGGSVSTLTIQRTQQEDSAVYLCASSFGTSRGETQYFGPGTRLLVL.

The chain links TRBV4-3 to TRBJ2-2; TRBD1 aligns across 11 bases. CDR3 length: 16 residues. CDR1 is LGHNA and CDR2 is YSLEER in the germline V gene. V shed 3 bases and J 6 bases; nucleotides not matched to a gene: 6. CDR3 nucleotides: TGCGCCAGCAGCCAGACACCGGGACAGGGGGCCGGGGAGCTGTTTTTT. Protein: CASSQTPGQGAGELFF.

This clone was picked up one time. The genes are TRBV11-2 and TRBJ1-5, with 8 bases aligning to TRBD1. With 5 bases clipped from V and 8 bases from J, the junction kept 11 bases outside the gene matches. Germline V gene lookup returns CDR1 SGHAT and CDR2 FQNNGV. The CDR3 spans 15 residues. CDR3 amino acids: CASSRTGTGEKPQHF. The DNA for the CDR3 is TGTGCCAGCAGCCGGACAGGGACGGGGGAGAAGCCCCAGCATTTT.

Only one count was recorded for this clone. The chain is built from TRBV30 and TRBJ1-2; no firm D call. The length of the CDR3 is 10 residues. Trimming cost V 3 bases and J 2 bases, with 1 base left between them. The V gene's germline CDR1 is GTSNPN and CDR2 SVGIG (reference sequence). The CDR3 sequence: CAWRNYGYTF. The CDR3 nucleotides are TGTGCCTGGAGGAACTATGGCTACACCTTC.

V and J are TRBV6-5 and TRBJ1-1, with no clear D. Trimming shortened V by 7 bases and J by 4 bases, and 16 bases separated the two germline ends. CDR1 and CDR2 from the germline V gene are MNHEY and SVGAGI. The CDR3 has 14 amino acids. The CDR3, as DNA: TGTGCCAGCATTCACCCAGAGGCAAGCACTGAAGCTTTCTTT. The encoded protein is CASIHPEASTEAFF.

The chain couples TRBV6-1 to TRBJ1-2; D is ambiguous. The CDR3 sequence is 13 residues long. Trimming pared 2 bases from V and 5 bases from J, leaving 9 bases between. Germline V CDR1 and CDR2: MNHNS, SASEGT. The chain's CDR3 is CASSEWDRYGYTF. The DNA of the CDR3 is TGTGCCAGCAGTGAATGGGATAGGTATGGCTACACCTTC.

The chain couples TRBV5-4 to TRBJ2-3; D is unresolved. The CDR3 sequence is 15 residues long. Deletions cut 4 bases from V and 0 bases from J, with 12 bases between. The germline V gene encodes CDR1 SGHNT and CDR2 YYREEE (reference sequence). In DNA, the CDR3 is TGTGCCAGCAGCCAAGCCGGATATAGCACAGATACGCAGTATTTT. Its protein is CASSQAGYSTDTQYF.

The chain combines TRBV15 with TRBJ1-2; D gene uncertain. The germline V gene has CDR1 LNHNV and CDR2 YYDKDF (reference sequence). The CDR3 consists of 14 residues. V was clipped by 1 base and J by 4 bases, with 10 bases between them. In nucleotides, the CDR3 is TGTGCCACCAGCAGAGTTCCCACGCTCTATGGCTACACCTTC. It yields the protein CATSRVPTLYGYTF.

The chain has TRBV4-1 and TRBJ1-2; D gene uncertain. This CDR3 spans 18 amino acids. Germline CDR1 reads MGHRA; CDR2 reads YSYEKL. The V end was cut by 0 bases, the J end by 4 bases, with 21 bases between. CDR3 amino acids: CASSQEGGWANFFYGYTF. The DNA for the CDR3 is TGCGCCAGCAGCCAAGAGGGAGGATGGGCCAATTTTTTCTATGGCTACACCTTC.

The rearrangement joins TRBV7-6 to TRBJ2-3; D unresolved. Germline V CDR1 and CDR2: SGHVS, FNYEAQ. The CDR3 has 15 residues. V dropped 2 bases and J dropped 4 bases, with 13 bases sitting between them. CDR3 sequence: CASSLRSEASDTQYF. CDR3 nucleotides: TGTGCCAGCAGCTTAAGGAGCGAGGCCTCAGATACGCAGTATTTT.